This T cell receptor (beta chain) stems from a study of shared clonotypes between healthy human individuals. Study-wide context: CD4 naive and CD4 memory each took three plates per donor, while CD8 naive took two and CD8 memory one. Study results and caveats: The study's rarefaction showed incomplete sorted-subset sequencing despite large depth.

As concerns this clone: Its antigen remains unidentified.

V was pared by 4 bases and J by 7 bases, with 7 bases of the junction left unmatched. The CDR3 extends over 14 amino acids. Germline CDR1 reads SGDLS; CDR2 reads YYNGEE. Original processing methods: ImmunoSEQ only sent back junction sequences with no quality scores, so filtering was done differently. TCRdb's copy holds only in-frame clones and misses some; the assay was immunoSEQ multiplex PCR. The V and J calls and clone size are taken from that table; D and trimming were inferred from the DNA. Of around 340,000 clones in the sample, more than 60% are singletons; the top ten hold roughly a tenth. Source material: memory CD4+ T cells sorted from blood. As to subset: CD45RA-negative fraction. This receptor was obtained from a man younger than 45 in good health. The J gene is TRBJ2-7, the V gene TRBV9, with 11 bases fitting TRBD1. In DNA form, the CDR3 reads TGTGCCAGCAGCCTGGGACAGGGGGAGTGGGAGCAGTACTTC. This codes for CASSLGQGEWEQYF.